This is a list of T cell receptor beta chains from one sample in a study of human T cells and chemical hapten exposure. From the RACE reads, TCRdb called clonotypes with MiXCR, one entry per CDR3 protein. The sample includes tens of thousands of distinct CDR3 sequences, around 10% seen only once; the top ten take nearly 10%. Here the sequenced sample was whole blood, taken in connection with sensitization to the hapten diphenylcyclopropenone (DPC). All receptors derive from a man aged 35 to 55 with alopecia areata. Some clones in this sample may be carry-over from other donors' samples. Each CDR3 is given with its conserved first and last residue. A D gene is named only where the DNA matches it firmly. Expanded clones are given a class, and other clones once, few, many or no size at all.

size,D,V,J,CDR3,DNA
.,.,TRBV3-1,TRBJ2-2,CASSPLDVYVGELFF,TGTGCCAGCAGCCCCCTAGATGTCTATGTCGGGGAGCTGTTTTTT
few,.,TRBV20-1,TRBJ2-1,CSASERGIPNEQFF,TGCAGTGCTTCGGAGAGGGGAATTCCCAATGAGCAGTTCTTC
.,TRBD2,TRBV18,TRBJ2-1,CASSPGGRTIEQFF,TGTGCCAGCTCACCAGGCGGGAGGACGATTGAGCAGTTCTTC
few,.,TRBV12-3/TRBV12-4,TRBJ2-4,CASSSLEVAKNIQYF,TGTGCCAGCAGTTCTCTTGAAGTAGCCAAAAACATTCAGTACTTC
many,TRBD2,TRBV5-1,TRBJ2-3,CASSLESGRADTQYF,TGCGCCAGCAGCTTGGAAAGCGGGAGGGCAGATACGCAGTATTTT
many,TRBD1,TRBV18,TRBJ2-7,CASSPQRTGGTTEQYF,TGTGCCAGCTCACCGCAAAGGACAGGGGGGACAACCGAGCAGTACTTC
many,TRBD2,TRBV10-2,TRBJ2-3,CASLASGSPTDTQYF,TGCGCCAGCCTAGCTAGCGGGAGTCCCACAGATACGCAGTATTTT
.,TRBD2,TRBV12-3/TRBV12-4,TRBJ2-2,CASRRTSGGLDYGELFF,TGTGCCAGCAGGCGGACTAGCGGGGGACTTGACTACGGGGAGCTGTTTTTT
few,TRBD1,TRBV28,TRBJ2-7,CASRVPGQGYEQYF,TGTGCCAGCAGGGTCCCGGGACAGGGTTACGAGCAGTACTTC
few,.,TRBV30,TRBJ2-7,CAWSVDSYEQYF,TGTGCCTGGAGTGTCGATTCCTACGAGCAGTACTTC
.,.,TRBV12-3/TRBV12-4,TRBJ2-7,CASSHGHHYF,TGTGCCAGCAGCCATGGACACCATTACTTC
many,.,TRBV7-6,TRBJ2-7,CASSPVAGIGEQYF,TGTGCCAGCAGCCCGGTCGCGGGGATCGGCGAGCAGTACTTC
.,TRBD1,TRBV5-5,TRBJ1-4,CASSVGQGAVVTVGEKLFF,TGTGCCAGCAGCGTGGGACAGGGGGCAGTTGTGACCGTTGGTGAAAAACTGTTTTTT
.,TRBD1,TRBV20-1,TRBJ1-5,CSATGDPNQPQHF,TGCAGTGCCACAGGGGACCCAAATCAGCCCCAGCATTTT
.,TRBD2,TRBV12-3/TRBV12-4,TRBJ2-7,CASSRGLGGYEQYF,TGTGCCAGCAGTAGGGGACTAGGGGGCTACGAGCAGTACTTC
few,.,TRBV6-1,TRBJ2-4,CASRAPGPQNIQYF,TGTGCCAGCAGAGCCCCGGGACCCCAAAACATTCAGTACTTC
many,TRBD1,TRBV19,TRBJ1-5,CASSEGGGAGQPQHF,TGTGCCAGTAGTGAGGGAGGGGGCGCGGGTCAGCCCCAGCATTTT
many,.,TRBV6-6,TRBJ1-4,CASSLLFRDTKLFF,TGTGCCAGCAGTCTGCTATTCCGGGACACAAAACTGTTTTTT
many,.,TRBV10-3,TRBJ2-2,CAISESNTNTGELFF,TGTGCCATCAGTGAGTCGAACACGAACACCGGGGAGCTGTTTTTT
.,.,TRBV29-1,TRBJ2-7,CSVEVGERPTYEQYF,TGCAGCGTTGAAGTCGGCGAGCGTCCGACCTACGAGCAGTACTTC